The 7 T cell receptor beta chains below were found in one sample sequenced in a study of blood T cell repertoires in COVID-19. Measured with immunoSEQ multiplex PCR; TCRdb has only the in-frame clones, and not every one. The sample consists of more than 200,000 clones, approximately 86% of them appearing once. Specimen: peripheral blood. The receptors come from a woman aged 55-69 years with COVID-19, enrolled during active disease.

This chain connects TRBV28 to TRBJ1-4; D call uncertain. This CDR3 comprises 14 residues. Germline CDR1 is MDHEN and CDR2 is SYDVKM. V lost 6 bases, J lost 3 bases, and 11 bases lay in between. This CDR3 reads CASRDWGSNEKLFF. The CDR3 DNA follows: TGTGCCAGCAGGGACTGGGGTTCTAATGAAAAACTGTTTTTT.

V and J are TRBV5-1 and TRBJ2-3; 7 nucleotides agree with TRBD2. The CDR3 length is 15 residues. From germline, CDR1 is SGHRS and CDR2 YFSETQ. Trimming removed 5 bases from V and 0 bases from J; junction bases left unmatched: 6. CDR3 sequence: CASRQSGASTDTQYF. Written as DNA, the CDR3 is TGCGCCAGCAGGCAAAGCGGGGCTAGCACAGATACGCAGTATTTT.

The rearrangement links TRBV13 to TRBJ1-2, with 10 nucleotides matching TRBD1. CDR1 is PRHDT and CDR2 is FYEKMQ in the germline V gene (reference sequence). With 5 bases clipped from V and 6 bases from J, the junction kept 6 bases outside the gene matches. The CDR3 is made up of 14 amino acids. The CDR3 bases are TGTGCCAGCAGCGAGCGACAGGGGGCGGATGGCTACACCTTC. Translated, it gives CASSERQGADGYTF. Together with reference TRBV13 and TRBJ1-2, the CDR3 gives the full variable domain: AAGVIQSPRHLIKEKRETATLKCYPIPRHDTVYWYQQGPGQDPQFLISFYEKMQSDKGSIPDRFSAQQFSDYHSELNMSSLELGDSALYFCASSERQGADGYTFGSGTRLTVV.

The rearrangement links TRBV15 to TRBJ1-4; 9 bases align to TRBD1. V trimming: 4 bases; J trimming: 8 bases; junction bases outside the gene matches: 8. The CDR3 is made up of 15 amino acids. Germline V gene lookup returns CDR1 LNHNV and CDR2 YYDKDF (reference sequence). CDR3 bases: TGTGCCACCAGCAAACAGGGGGCGGCCTTGGAAAAACTGTTTTTT. The encoded protein is CATSKQGAALEKLFF.

In nucleotides, the CDR3 is TGTGCCTGGAGTGTACAGCGGCTAGCGGGAGGAGCCGGTGAGCAGTTCTTC. It yields the protein CAWSVQRLAGGAGEQFF. This chain links TRBV30 with TRBJ2-1; TRBD2 agrees at 11 bases. After removal of 0 bases from V and 9 bases from J, the junction contained 13 bases not matched to a gene. This CDR3 is built from 17 residues. The germline gives CDR1 GTSNPN, CDR2 SVGIG (reference sequence).

The chain uses TRBV19 and TRBJ2-5, with D possibly TRBD1 on 6 matching bases. The germline V gene has CDR1 LNHDA and CDR2 SQIVND (reference sequence). V lost 5 bases and J lost 5, with 12 bases in between. The CDR3 is 13 amino acids. The CDR3 DNA sequence: TGTGCCAGTAGTGCCAGGGGTATGGAGACCCAGTACTTC. Its protein product is CASSARGMETQYF.

The count of this clone is one. The CDR3 is CASSLDGGNQPQHF. In nucleotides, the CDR3 is TGCGCCAGCAGCTTGGACGGGGGGAATCAGCCCCAGCATTTT. The V call is TRBV5-1, the J call TRBJ1-5, with D perhaps TRBD1 (5 bases). Per the germline V gene, CDR1 is SGHRS and CDR2 is YFSETQ. Trimming pared 0 bases from V and 4 bases from J, leaving 8 bases between. The CDR3 runs 14 residues.